This TCR beta chain originates from a study of blood T cell repertoires in COVID-19. The overall study: Researchers got acute and convalescent COVID-19 samples from the United States, Italy and Spain.

This clone appeared a few times. Germline CDR1 and CDR2: MDHEN and SYDVKM. The V and J ends lost 3 bases and 2 bases respectively, with 5 bases between them. This CDR3 comprises 12 residues. Enrollment of patients from Seattle took place during active infection, with longitudinal follow-up. Profiled with immunoSEQ multiplex PCR; TCRdb holds only in-frame clones, not every one. The sample has 250,000 to 400,000 clones, roughly 88% seen once. This receptor was taken from a woman aged 25 to 39 with COVID-19, enrolled during active disease. The rearrangement joins TRBV28 to TRBJ2-7; D unresolved. Input material: peripheral blood. The CDR3 DNA reads TGTGCCAGCAGTTTCGTCGCCTACGAGCAGTACTTC. It codes for CASSFVAYEQYF. Full variable domain (rest looked up from reference TRBV28 and TRBJ2-7): DVKVTQSSRYLVKRTGEKVFLECVQDMDHENMFWYRQDPGLGLRLIYFSYDVKMKEKGDIPEGYSVSREKKERFSLILESASTNQTSMYLCASSFVAYEQYFGPGTRLTVT.